These 7 T cell receptor beta chains were all obtained from the same sample, sequenced in a study of T cell repertoires in cytomegalovirus infection. In TCRdb, the reads were re-called with MiXCR into one record per CDR3 protein. The sample records some 940,000 distinct CDR3 sequences, approximately 31% being singletons. For these TCRs, the target antigens are not known. This sample comprised cultured CD8+ T cells from PBMCs, obtained from culture after CMV antigen stimulation. The source is a human donor in good health (CMV status not recorded). Some clones in this sample may be carry-over from other donors' samples.

This chain connects TRBV7-9 to TRBJ2-3; 7 bases are shared with TRBD2. Trimming took 2 bases from V and 6 from J; bases not matched to a gene: 8. The germline gives CDR1 SEHNR, CDR2 FQNEAQ (reference sequence). The CDR3 runs 15 residues. The CDR3 coding sequence is TGTGCCAGCAGCTTACGGGGAGGGCCTCGGGATACGCAGTATTTT. This gives the protein CASSLRGGPRDTQYF.

The rearrangement uses TRBV7-6 and TRBJ2-7, with TRBD1 identical over 11 bases. The V segment lost 4 bases and the J segment 7 bases; nucleotides outside the gene matches: 12. There are 16 residues in the CDR3. CDR1 SGHVS and CDR2 FNYEAQ come from the germline V gene. This CDR3 reads CASSSHRDRGGKEQYF. DNA of the CDR3: TGTGCCAGCAGCTCCCACCGGGACAGGGGGGGGAAGGAGCAGTACTTC.

This clonotype was seen only a few times. The V and J genes are TRBV12-3 or TRBV12-4 and TRBJ2-5, with 7 bases matching TRBD1. V was clipped by 6 bases and J by 0 bases; unmatched bases: 1. The CDR3 consists of 13 residues. The CDR3 DNA is TGTGCCAGCAGGGGACAGAACCAAGAGACCCAGTACTTC. This gives the protein CASRGQNQETQYF.

This clonotype was found a few times. The chain links TRBV6-2 or TRBV6-3 to TRBJ2-3, with D tentatively TRBD1 or TRBD2 (5 bases each). Trimming cost V 0 bases and J 0 bases, with 16 bases left between them. Looked up from germline, CDR1 is MNHEY and CDR2 is SVGEGT. This CDR3 contains 18 residues. The CDR3 loop is CASSYSLVGEISTDTQYF. The CDR3 DNA reads as TGTGCCAGCAGTTACTCGCTAGTGGGGGAAATCAGCACAGATACGCAGTATTTT.

This chain connects TRBV27 to TRBJ1-6, with D tentatively TRBD1 (5 bases). V was pared by 5 bases and J by 7 bases, with 15 bases between. Germline values: CDR1 MNHEY, CDR2 SMNVEV (reference sequence). CDR3 length: 15 residues. The CDR3 region is CASSPGTNMNSPLHF. CDR3 nucleotides: TGTGCCAGCAGTCCCGGGACTAACATGAATTCACCCCTCCACTTT.

Here the CDR3 reads CASPTGTYGYTF. CDR3 coding DNA: TGTGCCAGCCCCACAGGGACCTATGGCTACACCTTC. The chain uses TRBV7-2 and TRBJ1-2; D is possibly TRBD1 (6 bases). The CDR3 has 12 amino acids. The germline gives CDR1 SGHTA, CDR2 FQGNSA. V was trimmed by 8 bases and J by 4 bases, leaving 11 bases between them.

The chain joins TRBV27 to TRBJ2-3; 8 positions match TRBD1. The J segment lost 3 bases and the V segment lost 3 bases, leaving 14 bases of the junction unmatched. Germline CDR1 and CDR2: MNHEY and SMNVEV (reference sequence). The CDR3 loop spans 18 amino acids. For the CDR3, the DNA is TGTGCCAGCAGTTTCTCGGTGGTGGGGACAGGTGTAACAGATACGCAGTATTTT. Protein: CASSFSVVGTGVTDTQYF.